The clone carrying this T cell receptor beta chain was seen repeatedly, ten times or more. This entry belongs to a study of blood T cell repertoires in COVID-19. Sequencing used immunoSEQ multiplex PCR; TCRdb keeps in-frame clones, though not all of them. The sample holds tens of thousands of clones, around four fifths seen once. With 0 bases removed from V and 2 bases from J, the gap between germline ends came to 13 bases. The CDR3 covers 16 residues. The germline gives CDR1 LGHNT, CDR2 FRNRAP. This rearrangement joins TRBV12-5 to TRBJ2-5; TRBD1 might be the D (5 bases). The sequencing sample was made of peripheral blood. The clonotype originates from a man aged 55 to 69 with acute or convalescent COVID-19. Here the CDR3 reads CASGLVPGRAQETQYF. As DNA, the CDR3 is TGTGCTAGTGGTTTGGTACCTGGCAGGGCGCAAGAGACCCAGTACTTC.